One sample yielded the 26 T cell receptor beta chains listed below, sequenced in a study of human T cells and chemical hapten exposure. Time point meaning: patch test 1, 2 weeks after DPC sensitization. Noted treatment: therapeutic diphenylcyclopropenone sensitization with weekly scalp DPC. TCRdb independently ran MiXCR on the RACE reads; one entry per CDR3 protein. The sample records around 380,000 distinct CDR3 sequences, more than 4.5% being singletons. Sequencing used whole blood, obtained in connection with sensitization to the hapten diphenylcyclopropenone (DPC). These receptors came from a woman between 45 and 60 years old with alopecia areata. Some clones in this sample may be carry-over from other donors' samples.

This clonotype came up many times. V and J are TRBV24-1 and TRBJ1-2, with 8 bases lining up with TRBD1. This CDR3 is 17 amino acids long. Germline CDR1 reads KGHDR; CDR2 reads SFDVKD. The J segment lost 8 bases and the V segment lost 0 bases, leaving 13 bases of the junction unmatched. The CDR3 loop reads CATSDLRGVQGAQGYTF. CDR3 bases: TGTGCCACCAGTGATTTGCGGGGCGTTCAGGGGGCGCAAGGCTACACCTTC.

This clonotype showed up many times. This chain links TRBV20-1 with TRBJ2-7, with D maybe TRBD2 (5 bases). Trimming took off 0 bases at V and 5 bases at J, with 14 bases between the two ends. Per the germline V gene, CDR1 is DFQATT and CDR2 is SNEGSKA (reference sequence). The CDR3 is made up of 14 amino acids. The CDR3 is CSARDPTGSHEQYF. The CDR3 nucleotides are TGCAGTGCTAGAGATCCCACGGGGTCCCACGAGCAGTACTTC.

The sample holds a few counts of this clonotype. The chain couples TRBV24-1 to TRBJ2-5, with TRBD2 as a possible D gene (5 bases). This CDR3 is built from 18 residues. Trimming cost V 2 bases and J 0 bases, with 18 bases left between them. Germline V lookup: CDR1 KGHDR, CDR2 SFDVKD. CDR3 in DNA: TGTGCCACCAGTGATTCTTTGAGCGGACCCCTGTACCAAGAGACCCAGTACTTC. This codes for CATSDSLSGPLYQETQYF.

This clonotype was recorded at least ten times. The chain is built from TRBV12-3 or TRBV12-4 and TRBJ1-1; 7 nucleotides line up with TRBD1. V shed 1 base, J shed 5 bases, and the junction held 4 bases outside the gene matches. This CDR3 has 14 amino acids. The chain's CDR3 is CASSLEGARTEAFF. In nucleotides, the CDR3 is TGTGCCAGCAGTTTAGAGGGGGCTAGAACTGAAGCTTTCTTT.

There are many counts of this clonotype. This chain uses TRBV6-5 with TRBJ1-5; weak D call: TRBD1 (6 bases). Trimming stripped 0 bases from V and 6 bases from J, with 12 bases between. This CDR3 is built from 15 residues. From germline, CDR1 is MNHEY and CDR2 SVGAGI. The CDR3 DNA follows: TGTGCCAGCAGTTACTCCCAGGGGAGGATTCAGCCCCAGCATTTT. It encodes CASSYSQGRIQPQHF.

The chain recombines TRBV9 with TRBJ2-1; 9 nucleotides line up with TRBD1. The CDR3 is made up of 12 amino acids. J lost 9 bases, V lost 2 bases, and 0 bases had no gene match. The germline V gene encodes CDR1 SGDLS and CDR2 YYNGEE. The chain's CDR3 is CASSVDRGEQFF. The CDR3 DNA reads as TGTGCCAGCAGCGTGGACAGGGGTGAGCAGTTCTTC.

This clonotype came up many times. The V gene is TRBV20-1, the J gene TRBJ1-5, with 12 positions matching TRBD1. Germline V gives CDR1 DFQATT, CDR2 SNEGSKA (reference sequence). J lost 4 bases, V lost 5 bases, and 6 bases had no gene match. The CDR3 consists of 15 residues. The CDR3 nucleotides read TGCAGTGCTCTTCCGGGACAGGGGGCGAATCAGCCCCAGCATTTT. Translated: CSALPGQGANQPQHF.

This clonotype was detected many times. V usage is TRBV6-1 and J usage is TRBJ2-3, with D possibly TRBD2 on 5 matching bases. This CDR3 is 15 amino acids long. Germline CDR1 reads MNHNS; CDR2 reads SASEGT. Deletions cut 3 bases from V and 3 bases from J, with 13 bases between. The CDR3 is CASSEEAPGTDTQYF. The CDR3 DNA reads as TGTGCCAGCAGTGAGGAGGCGCCGGGGACAGATACGCAGTATTTT.

This clonotype was seen more than once but under ten times. The rearrangement links TRBV20-1 to TRBJ1-5; no clear D gene. V was shortened by 3 bases and J by 4 bases, with 13 bases between the two germline ends. The CDR3 has 14 residues. Germline CDR1 and CDR2: DFQATT and SNEGSKA (reference sequence). The DNA of the CDR3 is TGCAGTGCTAGTAGAGGGTTAGGTAATCAGCCCCAGCATTTT. It is translated as CSASRGLGNQPQHF.

The V and J genes are TRBV2 and TRBJ1-3; weak D call: TRBD1 (5 bases). The germline V gene has CDR1 SNHLY and CDR2 FYNNEI. Trimming took off 9 bases at V and 2 bases at J, with 11 bases between the two ends. CDR3 size: 13 residues. In nucleotides, the CDR3 is TGTGCCAGTACCAGGGATGCTGGAAACACCATATATTTT. This translates into CASTRDAGNTIYF.

This clonotype was found many times. The chain uses TRBV7-2 and TRBJ2-1; perhaps TRBD1 as D (6 bases). Germline CDR1 is SGHTA and CDR2 is FQGNSA. The CDR3 has 15 amino acids. Trimming took 1 base from V and 12 from J, leaving 19 bases between them. In nucleotides, the CDR3 is TGTGCCAGCAGCTTAGAGGCAGGGGCCCGGGTCGGGCAGTTCTTC. It specifies CASSLEAGARVGQFF.

The J gene is TRBJ1-4, the V gene TRBV11-2, with D maybe TRBD1 (5 bases). Trimming stripped 5 bases from V and 7 bases from J, with 14 bases between. The V gene's germline CDR1 is SGHAT and CDR2 FQNNGV. This CDR3 is built from 14 residues. The CDR3 sequence: CASSRDMRGEKLFF. The CDR3 nucleotides read TGTGCCAGCAGCCGAGACATGAGGGGTGAAAAACTGTTTTTT.

This clonotype was counted a few times. The V gene is TRBV30, the J gene TRBJ2-7; the match to TRBD2 covers 11 bases. Germline V gene data show CDR1 as GTSNPN and CDR2 as SVGIG (reference sequence). After removal of 2 bases from V and 5 bases from J, the junction contained 2 bases not matched to a gene. The CDR3 is 13 amino acids. This chain's CDR3 is CAWSKLAGDEQYF. In DNA form, the CDR3 reads TGTGCCTGGAGTAAACTAGCGGGAGACGAGCAGTACTTC. The whole variable domain, remainder taken from reference TRBV30 and TRBJ2-7, is SQTIHQWPATLVQPVGSPLSLECTVEGTSNPNLYWYRQAAGRGLQLLFYSVGIGQISSEVPQNLSASRPQDRQFILSSKKLLLSDSGFYLCAWSKLAGDEQYFGPGTRLTVT.

This clonotype was counted at least ten times. This chain uses TRBV6-1 with TRBJ2-3; the D gene is possibly TRBD2 (5 bases). Deletions cut 0 bases from V and 5 bases from J, with 12 bases between. Looked up from germline, CDR1 is MNHNS and CDR2 is SASEGT. The CDR3 contains 15 residues. The CDR3 DNA sequence: TGTGCCAGCAGTGAAGCGCTCGGAGGTGAAGATACGCAGTATTTT. This codes for CASSEALGGEDTQYF.

This clonotype came up a few times. V is TRBV7-9 and J is TRBJ2-7; D call uncertain. Germline assignment: CDR1 SEHNR and CDR2 FQNEAQ (reference sequence). V was pared by 5 bases and J by 7 bases, with 15 bases between. This CDR3 is built from 13 residues. The CDR3 bases are TGTGCCAGCAGCCTCGATGAGTCTCGGGAGCAGTACTTC. Translated, it gives CASSLDESREQYF. The full variable domain, its missing parts supplied by reference TRBV7-9 and TRBJ2-7, is DTGVSQNPRHKITKRGQNVTFRCDPISEHNRLYWYRQTLGQGPEFLTYFQNEAQLEKSRLLSDRFSAERPKGSFSTLEIQRTEQGDSAMYLCASSLDESREQYFGPGTRLTVT.

The V gene is TRBV9, the J gene TRBJ1-2; D ambiguous. Trimming cost V 2 bases and J 0 bases, with 8 bases left between them. CDR3 length: 14 residues. The germline gives CDR1 SGDLS, CDR2 YYNGEE. The CDR3 spells CASSVTDTNYGYTF. The CDR3 DNA follows: TGTGCCAGCAGCGTCACGGATACTAACTATGGCTACACCTTC.

The chain couples TRBV5-1 to TRBJ2-5; 8 nucleotides match TRBD2. After removal of 4 bases from V and 2 bases from J, the junction contained 7 bases not matched to a gene. This CDR3 region has 15 residues. Germline values: CDR1 SGHRS, CDR2 YFSETQ. CDR3 protein: CASSLSPSGQETQYF. The DNA of the CDR3 is TGCGCCAGCAGCCTCAGCCCTAGCGGGCAAGAGACCCAGTACTTC.

The V gene is TRBV7-2, the J gene TRBJ2-3, with 7 nucleotides matching TRBD2. Losses at the gene ends were 2 bases for V and 3 bases for J; bases not matched to a gene: 5. This CDR3 is 15 amino acids long. From germline, CDR1 is SGHTA and CDR2 FQGNSA. For the CDR3, the DNA is TGTGCCAGCAGCTTATGGGAGGGCCTGACAGATACGCAGTATTTT. It translates to CASSLWEGLTDTQYF.

The gene calls are TRBV20-1 and TRBJ1-5; D is perhaps TRBD1 (5 bases). The length of the CDR3 is 14 residues. V was shortened by 1 base and J by 3 bases, with 10 bases between the two germline ends. Per the germline V gene, CDR1 is DFQATT and CDR2 is SNEGSKA (reference sequence). This CDR3 reads CSARGGADNQPQHF. In DNA, the CDR3 is TGCAGTGCTAGAGGTGGGGCGGACAATCAGCCCCAGCATTTT.

This clonotype occurred many times. V and J are TRBV5-1 and TRBJ1-1, with 7 bases identical to TRBD1. Germline trimming cut 0 bases from V and 0 bases from J; bases unmatched to any gene: 5. Germline V CDR1 and CDR2: SGHRS, YFSETQ. The CDR3 has 16 residues. CDR3 loop: CASSLVGQNLNTEAFF. The DNA of the CDR3 is TGCGCCAGCAGCTTGGTGGGACAGAACCTGAACACTGAAGCTTTCTTT.

In its sample, this clonotype was seen a few times. The V and J genes are TRBV10-3 and TRBJ2-7, with 9 bases lining up with TRBD1. This CDR3 is 16 amino acids long. The germline V gene encodes CDR1 ENHRY and CDR2 SYGVKD. The V segment lost 4 bases and the J segment 7 bases; nucleotides outside the gene matches: 14. The CDR3 region has the DNA TGTGCCATCAGTGGAGTGATTGGGACAGGGCTCGGGGAGCAGTACTTC. Translation gives CAISGVIGTGLGEQYF.

This clonotype was observed at least ten times. The chain carries TRBV5-6 and TRBJ2-7; D is perhaps TRBD1 (6 bases). Deletions cut 6 bases from V and 0 bases from J, with 13 bases between. The CDR3 totals 14 residues. In germline, CDR1 is SGHDT, CDR2 YYEEEE. In nucleotides, the CDR3 is TGTGCCAGCACTCGGGACATTCTCTCCTACGAGCAGTACTTC. It translates to CASTRDILSYEQYF. The complete variable domain, with remaining parts taken from reference TRBV5-6 and TRBJ2-7, reads DAGVTQSPTHLIKTRGQQVTLRCSPKSGHDTVSWYQQALGQGPQFIFQYYEEEERQRGNFPDRFSGHQFPNYSSELNVNALLLGDSALYLCASTRDILSYEQYFGPGTRLTVT.

The table lists this clonotype with many counts. The V gene is TRBV19, the J gene TRBJ1-5; D is possibly TRBD1 (6 bases). The germline V gene has CDR1 LNHDA and CDR2 SQIVND (reference sequence). The CDR3 runs 15 residues. V lost 5 bases to trimming and J lost 2 bases, with 13 bases between them. The CDR3 protein is CASSFGQWGNQPQHF. The CDR3 bases are TGTGCCAGTAGTTTCGGACAGTGGGGCAATCAGCCCCAGCATTTT.

This clonotype was observed at least ten times. J is TRBJ2-7 and V is TRBV6-6; the match to TRBD2 covers 10 bases. The V segment lost 6 bases and the J segment 1 base; nucleotides outside the gene matches: 6. This CDR3 comprises 15 residues. Germline lookup yields CDR1 MNHNY and CDR2 SVGAGI (reference sequence). The CDR3 is CASRPSGGNSYEQYF. CDR3 DNA sequence: TGTGCCAGCAGACCTAGCGGGGGTAATTCCTACGAGCAGTACTTC.

The V and J genes are TRBV7-9 and TRBJ1-5, with D possibly being TRBD1 (5 bases). CDR1 is SEHNR, CDR2 FQNEAQ, per germline (reference sequence). The CDR3 covers 17 residues. The germline V and J ends were trimmed by 5 bases and 0 bases, with 17 bases remaining between them. CDR3 coding DNA: TGTGCCAGCAGCCCAGCCCCGGGGGGGAGTAGCAATCAGCCCCAGCATTTT. Its translation is CASSPAPGGSSNQPQHF. The complete variable domain, with remaining parts taken from reference TRBV7-9 and TRBJ1-5, reads DTGVSQNPRHKITKRGQNVTFRCDPISEHNRLYWYRQTLGQGPEFLTYFQNEAQLEKSRLLSDRFSAERPKGSFSTLEIQRTEQGDSAMYLCASSPAPGGSSNQPQHFGDGTRLSIL.

This clonotype showed up just a few times. J is TRBJ2-7 and V is TRBV7-2, with D uncertain. The germline V gene has CDR1 SGHTA and CDR2 FQGNSA. With 8 bases removed from V and 2 bases from J, the gap between germline ends came to 13 bases. CDR3 size: 13 residues. CDR3 sequence: CASGNYRPYEQYF. CDR3 bases: TGTGCCAGCGGCAACTACCGACCCTACGAGCAGTACTTC.